This is a list of T cell receptor beta chains from one sample in a study of a mutant IDH1 vaccine in newly diagnosed glioma. Measured with immunoSEQ multiplex PCR; TCRdb has only the in-frame clones, and not every one. Of under 75,000 clones listed, about nine tenths are singletons. The sequences come from PBMCs, collected from a glioma patient treated with radiotherapy, temozolomide or both. These receptors were obtained from a man aged 50 to 59 with glioma. Both conserved end residues are part of each CDR3. D genes are given only for firm matches. Not every row has a clone size; where given, it reads once, few, many or a size class.

>TRBJ2-3|-|TRBD2|TRBV7-9
CASSSLEAGGTDTQYF
TGTGCCAGCAGCTCGCTAGAAGCGGGGGGCACAGATACGCAGTATTTT
>TRBJ2-7|-|-|TRBV30
CAWKEGLNFGEQYF
TGTGCCTGGAAGGAAGGGCTGAACTTTGGGGAGCAGTACTTC
>TRBJ2-1|-|-|TRBV6-1
CASSEESRGARGNEQFF
TGTGCCAGCAGTGAAGAGTCAAGGGGGGCCCGTGGTAATGAGCAGTTCTTC
>TRBJ2-7|-|TRBD1|TRBV6-5
CASSARDRSYEQYF
TGTGCCAGCAGTGCCCGGGACAGGTCCTACGAGCAGTACTTC
>TRBJ2-7|-|TRBD2|TRBV27
CASSLWASGSSYEQYF
TGTGCCAGCAGTTTATGGGCTAGCGGGAGCTCCTACGAGCAGTACTTC
>TRBJ1-2|-|-|TRBV19
CASSIDHFRRMDYGYTF
TGTGCCAGTAGTATAGATCACTTTCGGAGGATGGACTATGGCTACACCTTC
>TRBJ1-5|-|-|TRBV5-1
CASSLGIGNQPQHF
TGCGCCAGCAGCTTGGGAATCGGGAATCAGCCCCAGCATTTT
>TRBJ1-2|-|-|TRBV28
CASSLPAGTNYGYTF
TGTGCCAGCAGTTTACCCGCAGGGACTAACTATGGCTACACCTTC
>TRBJ1-2|-|TRBD1|TRBV6-1
CASSEQGARGYTF
TGTGCCAGCAGCGAACAGGGGGCCCGCGGCTACACCTTC
>TRBJ2-7|-|-|TRBV15
CATSRDRGAPYEQYF
TGTGCCACCAGCAGAGATCGGGGGGCCCCCTACGAGCAGTACTTC
>TRBJ2-2|-|TRBD1|TRBV2
CASNPQGATGELFF
TGTGCCAGCAACCCCCAGGGGGCCACCGGGGAGCTGTTTTTT
>TRBJ1-2|-|-|TRBV30
CAWKGFGYTF
TGTGCCTGGAAGGGATTTGGCTACACCTTC
>TRBJ2-7|-|TRBD1|TRBV19
CASRSDRGVGGEQYF
TGTGCCAGCCGGTCCGACAGGGGCGTAGGCGGGGAGCAGTACTTC
>TRBJ2-3|-|-|TRBV6-4
CASSDGAETDTQYF
TGTGCCAGCAGTGACGGGGCAGAGACAGATACGCAGTATTTT
>TRBJ2-7|-|-|TRBV2
CATGSYEQYF
TGTGCCACCGGATCCTACGAGCAGTACTTC
>TRBJ1-4|once|TRBD1|TRBV5-5
CASSSRGTGGSTNEKLFF
TGTGCCAGCAGCTCGCGGGGGACAGGGGGGTCAACTAATGAAAAACTGTTTTTT
>TRBJ1-1|few|-|TRBV29-1
CSVSRKNTEAFF
TGCAGCGTTAGCCGGAAGAACACTGAAGCTTTCTTT
>TRBJ2-5|-|TRBD2|TRBV2
CASSLGLGGETQYF
TGTGCCAGCAGTTTAGGACTAGGAGGAGAGACCCAGTACTTC
>TRBJ2-1|-|TRBD2|TRBV29-1
CSVGGSGRAPGYNEQFF
TGCAGCGTGGGAGGTAGCGGGAGGGCCCCGGGGTACAATGAGCAGTTCTTC
>TRBJ2-3|-|-|TRBV5-1
CASSLRGVGPTDTQYF
TGCGCCAGCAGCCTCAGGGGTGTGGGGCCCACAGATACGCAGTATTTT
>TRBJ1-1|-|-|TRBV10-3
CAISDSMNTEAFF
TGTGCCATCAGTGACAGTATGAACACTGAAGCTTTCTTT
>TRBJ1-2|-|TRBD1|TRBV14
CASSHRQGESKGYTF
TGTGCCAGCAGCCACCGACAGGGGGAATCTAAAGGCTACACCTTC
>TRBJ2-7|-|TRBD1|TRBV9
CASSGRDRSYEQYF
TGTGCCAGCAGCGGCCGGGACAGATCCTACGAGCAGTACTTC
>TRBJ2-5|-|TRBD2|TRBV19
CASREAGGSPETQYF
TGTGCCAGTAGGGAGGCGGGAGGGTCTCCAGAGACCCAGTACTTC
>TRBJ2-7|-|-|TRBV6-5
CASSYDYEQYF
TGTGCCAGCAGTTACGACTACGAGCAGTACTTC
>TRBJ2-5|-|TRBD2|TRBV7-2
CASSAGGSETQYF
TGTGCCAGCAGCGCCGGGGGGTCGGAGACCCAGTACTTC
>TRBJ2-1|few|-|TRBV5-5
CASSLVFNVGYNEQFF
TGTGCCAGCAGCTTGGTATTCAATGTGGGATACAATGAGCAGTTCTTC
>TRBJ1-6|-|-|TRBV30
CAWSEVGGSPLHF
TGTGCCTGGAGTGAGGTTGGCGGGTCACCCCTCCACTTT
>TRBJ1-2|-|-|TRBV19
CASSIGEALDGYTF
TGTGCCAGTAGTATAGGGGAGGCCTTGGATGGCTACACCTTC
>TRBJ2-7|-|-|TRBV27
CASSRGLPYEQYF
TGTGCCAGCTCTCGGGGCCTGCCCTACGAGCAGTACTTC
>TRBJ1-1|-|-|TRBV5-4
CASSTLRGEWTEAFF
TGTGCCAGCAGCACCCTGAGGGGTGAGTGGACTGAAGCTTTCTTT
>TRBJ2-1|-|-|TRBV10-3
CAISERANEQFF
TGTGCCATCAGTGAACGGGCGAATGAGCAGTTCTTC
>TRBJ2-1|medium-sized|-|TRBV5-6
CASSFNRGGQFF
TGTGCCAGCAGCTTCAATCGTGGGGGGCAGTTCTTC
>TRBJ1-3|-|-|TRBV7-9
CARGDSGNTIYF
TGTGCCAGAGGGGACTCTGGAAACACCATATATTTT
>TRBJ2-5|-|TRBD2|TRBV11-2
CASSRMGTSGIPETQYF
TGTGCCAGCAGCCGGATGGGGACTAGCGGGATCCCAGAGACCCAGTACTTC